This T cell receptor beta chain derives from a study of cytomegalovirus exposure and HLA in healthy donors. CDR1 and CDR2 (germline): SQVTM, ANQGSEA. J lost 7 bases, V lost 7 bases, and 12 bases had no gene match. This CDR3 has 14 amino acids. This PCR relied on a set of 60 Vbeta primers and 13 Jbeta primers. The protocol was immunoSEQ multiplex PCR, while the TCRdb copy is restricted to in-frame clones and leaves out a portion. The repertoire holds more than 15,000 clones, roughly 75% seen once, with about 3.8% in the top ten. The sample was PBMCs. The chain employs TRBV29-1 and TRBJ2-1; 8 positions match TRBD2. The receptor was isolated from a man in his late teens or twenties in good health and CMV-seronegative. The CDR3 region is CSGGGGSLENEQFF. In DNA, the CDR3 is TGCAGCGGTGGCGGGGGGTCCCTGGAGAATGAGCAGTTCTTC.